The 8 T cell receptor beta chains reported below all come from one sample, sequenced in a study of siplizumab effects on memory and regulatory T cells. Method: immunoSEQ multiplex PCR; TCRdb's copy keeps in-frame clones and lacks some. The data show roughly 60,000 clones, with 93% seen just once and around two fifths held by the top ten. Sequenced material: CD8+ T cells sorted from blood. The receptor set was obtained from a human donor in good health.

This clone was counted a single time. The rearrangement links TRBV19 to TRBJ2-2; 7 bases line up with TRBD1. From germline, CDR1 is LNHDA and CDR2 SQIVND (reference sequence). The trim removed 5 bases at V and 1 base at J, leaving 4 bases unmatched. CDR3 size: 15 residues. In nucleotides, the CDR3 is TGTGCCAGTAGTGAGTACAGGGGGAACACCGGGGAGCTGTTTTTT. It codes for CASSEYRGNTGELFF.

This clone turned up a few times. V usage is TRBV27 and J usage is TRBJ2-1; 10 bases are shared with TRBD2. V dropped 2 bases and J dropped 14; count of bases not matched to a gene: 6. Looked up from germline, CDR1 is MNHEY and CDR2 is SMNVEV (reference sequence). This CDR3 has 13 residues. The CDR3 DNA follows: TGTGCCAGCAGTTTAACAAGCGGGAGGGAAGAGTTCTTC. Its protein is CASSLTSGREEFF.

The CDR3 nucleotides are TGCGCCAGCAGCCAAGTCCAGGGGATGAACACTGAAGCTTTCTTT. This translates into CASSQVQGMNTEAFF. The chain joins TRBV4-1 to TRBJ1-1; a weak D match, TRBD1 (6 bases). V lost 1 base, J lost 0 bases, and 9 bases lay in between. CDR1 and CDR2 from the germline V gene are MGHRA and YSYEKL. This CDR3 has 15 amino acids.

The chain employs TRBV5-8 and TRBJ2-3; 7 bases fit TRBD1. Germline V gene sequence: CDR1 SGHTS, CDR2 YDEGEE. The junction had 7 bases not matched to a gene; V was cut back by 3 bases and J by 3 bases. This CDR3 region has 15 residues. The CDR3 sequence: CASSWRGDRTDTQYF. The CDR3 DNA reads TGTGCCAGCAGCTGGCGTGGGGACAGAACAGATACGCAGTATTTT.

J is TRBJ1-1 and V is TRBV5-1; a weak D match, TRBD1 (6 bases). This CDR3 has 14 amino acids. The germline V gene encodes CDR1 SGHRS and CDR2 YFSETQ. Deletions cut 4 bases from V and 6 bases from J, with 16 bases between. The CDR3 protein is CASSLEGGRAEAFF. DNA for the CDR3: TGCGCCAGCAGCCTCGAGGGGGGGCGTGCTGAAGCTTTCTTT.

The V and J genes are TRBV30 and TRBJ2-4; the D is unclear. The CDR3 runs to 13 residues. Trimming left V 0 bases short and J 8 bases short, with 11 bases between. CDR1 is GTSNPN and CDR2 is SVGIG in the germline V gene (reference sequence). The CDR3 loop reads CAWSVGRSDIQYF. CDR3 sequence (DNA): TGTGCCTGGAGTGTAGGTAGGAGCGACATTCAGTACTTC. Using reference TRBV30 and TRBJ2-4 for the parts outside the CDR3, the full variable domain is SQTIHQWPATLVQPVGSPLSLECTVEGTSNPNLYWYRQAAGRGLQLLFYSVGIGQISSEVPQNLSASRPQDRQFILSSKKLLLSDSGFYLCAWSVGRSDIQYFGAGTRLSVL.

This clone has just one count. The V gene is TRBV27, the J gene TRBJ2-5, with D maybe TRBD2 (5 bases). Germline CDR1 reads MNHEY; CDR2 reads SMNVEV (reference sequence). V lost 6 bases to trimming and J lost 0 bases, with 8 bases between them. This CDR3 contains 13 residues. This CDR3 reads CASSRGNQETQYF. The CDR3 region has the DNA TGTGCCAGCAGCAGAGGGAACCAAGAGACCCAGTACTTC.

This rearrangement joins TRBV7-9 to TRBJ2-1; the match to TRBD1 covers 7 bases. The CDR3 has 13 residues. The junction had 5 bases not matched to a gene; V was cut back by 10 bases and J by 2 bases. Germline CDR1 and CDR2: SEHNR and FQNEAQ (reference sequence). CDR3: CATTTGTYNEQFF. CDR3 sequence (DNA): TGTGCCACTACGACAGGGACCTACAATGAGCAGTTCTTC.